One sample yielded the 3 T cell receptor beta chains listed below, sequenced in a study of T cell responses to AZD1222 COVID-19 vaccine (dated by TCRdb to the early 2020s). The library relied on the immunoSEQ multiplex PCR assay. Drawn from immuneACCESS, this table holds only the in-frame rearrangements with V and J called that TCRdb kept. Clones are partly lost; checked studies trace under half to an unresolved V gene and leave the rest unexplained. The sample includes about 160,000 clones, with approximately 88% observed a single time. Of the sample, about 4.5% falls within the top ten clones. Interpreted using the paper, the time point label stands for: about 28 days (+/-7) after the second vaccine dose. The specimen was peripheral blood, collected 28 days after the second AZD1222 dose. These receptors originate from an adult who received the AZD1222 COVID-19 vaccine.

This sequence joins TRBV19 and TRBJ1-1, with D perhaps matching TRBD1 (5 bases). Germline CDR1 and CDR2: LNHDA and SQIVND (reference sequence). V lost 3 bases and J 5 bases, leaving 13 bases between the germline ends. CDR3 length: 14 residues. The CDR3 sequence: CASSMGTLGTEAFF. The CDR3 coding sequence is TGTGCCAGTAGTATGGGGACCTTGGGGACTGAAGCTTTCTTT.

The chain couples TRBV15 to TRBJ1-3; 7 nucleotides line up with TRBD1. V lost 0 bases and J lost 6; bases outside the gene matches: 5. The germline CDR1 and CDR2 sequences are LNHNV and YYDKDF (reference sequence). This CDR3 is 15 amino acids long. The DNA for the CDR3 is TGTGCCACCAGCAGAGATAAGGGGGCTGTAAACACCATATATTTT. It translates to CATSRDKGAVNTIYF.

The genes are TRBV19 and TRBJ1-2, with D hard to call. This CDR3 comprises 15 residues. The germline gives CDR1 LNHDA, CDR2 SQIVND (reference sequence). Trimming removed 5 bases from V and 5 bases from J, with 18 bases in between. The CDR3 coding sequence is TGTGCCAGTAGTCGTTTTGATAGGGCAGCATATGGCTACACCTTC. Its protein product is CASSRFDRAAYGYTF.